This T cell receptor beta chain was captured in a study of Graves' ophthalmopathy and Graves' hyperthyroidism. As for the study in general: The blood sample was drawn at first diagnosis and before any treatment.

The CDR3 totals 17 residues. V shed 2 bases, J shed 5 bases, and the junction held 15 bases outside the gene matches. Germline V gene data show CDR1 as SGHNT and CDR2 as YYREEE (reference sequence). The authors amplified TCR beta CDR3 regions, and they did so from RNA transcripts for repertoire sequencing. The workflow started with a first-round RT-PCR run with HTBI primers and then moved on to a second-round multiplex PCR. TCRdb analysed the multiplex PCR reads with MiXCR anew, one entry per CDR3 protein. The sample includes some 380,000 distinct CDR3 sequences, 15% to 19% of them seen just once. This clonotype occurred a few times.

This chain connects TRBV5-4 to TRBJ2-7, with TRBD1 identical over 8 bases. The source material was peripheral blood. The origin of this receptor is a woman aged 18-29 years with stable Graves' hyperthyroidism. CDR3 sequence reads: CASSFRTGPVFRHEQYF. DNA for the CDR3: TGTGCCAGCAGCTTCCGGACAGGGCCCGTCTTCCGCCACGAGCAGTACTTC.